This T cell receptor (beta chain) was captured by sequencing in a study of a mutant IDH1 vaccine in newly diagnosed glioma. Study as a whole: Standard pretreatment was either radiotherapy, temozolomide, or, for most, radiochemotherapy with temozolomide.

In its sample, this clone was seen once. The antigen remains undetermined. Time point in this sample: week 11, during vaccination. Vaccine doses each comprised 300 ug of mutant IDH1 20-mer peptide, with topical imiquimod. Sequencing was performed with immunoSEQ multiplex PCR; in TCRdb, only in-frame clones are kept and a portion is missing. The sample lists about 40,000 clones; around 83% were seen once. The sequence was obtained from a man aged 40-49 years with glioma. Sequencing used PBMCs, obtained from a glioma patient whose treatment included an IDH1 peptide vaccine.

The CDR3 region is CASRPGQGSTDTQYF. The CDR3, as DNA: TGTGCCAGCAGACCGGGACAGGGGAGCACAGATACGCAGTATTTT. The chain combines TRBV5-4 with TRBJ2-3; 10 bases map to TRBD1. This CDR3 is 15 amino acids long. Germline CDR1 is SGHNT and CDR2 is YYREEE (reference sequence). J gave up 0 bases and V 5 bases, and 3 bases lay outside the gene matches.